Included here is one T cell receptor beta chain sequence, with context. Its antigen is still unknown. The data stem from a study of shared clonotypes between healthy human individuals. In germline, CDR1 is MNHNS, CDR2 SASEGT. The CDR3 contains 15 residues. V lost 4 bases, J lost 8 bases, and 10 bases stayed unmatched. The study, taken as a whole, reports: Larger richness was generally estimated for naive than memory subsets. Measured sharing among donors was expected to vary with sequencing depth.

Using immunoSEQ multiplex PCR, the repertoire was profiled, and TCRdb retains in-frame clones only, with some absent. In the table there are about 960,000 clones, approximately 76% of which are singletons. The sequenced material came from memory CD4+ T cells sorted from blood. Subset noted: CD45RA-negative fraction. The V call is TRBV6-1, the J call TRBJ2-1; TRBD1 aligns across 8 bases. The sequence derives from a man aged 18-30 years in good health. The CDR3 is CASSVRTGWVDEQFF. DNA for the CDR3: TGTGCCAGCAGTGTTCGGACAGGGTGGGTCGATGAGCAGTTCTTC.